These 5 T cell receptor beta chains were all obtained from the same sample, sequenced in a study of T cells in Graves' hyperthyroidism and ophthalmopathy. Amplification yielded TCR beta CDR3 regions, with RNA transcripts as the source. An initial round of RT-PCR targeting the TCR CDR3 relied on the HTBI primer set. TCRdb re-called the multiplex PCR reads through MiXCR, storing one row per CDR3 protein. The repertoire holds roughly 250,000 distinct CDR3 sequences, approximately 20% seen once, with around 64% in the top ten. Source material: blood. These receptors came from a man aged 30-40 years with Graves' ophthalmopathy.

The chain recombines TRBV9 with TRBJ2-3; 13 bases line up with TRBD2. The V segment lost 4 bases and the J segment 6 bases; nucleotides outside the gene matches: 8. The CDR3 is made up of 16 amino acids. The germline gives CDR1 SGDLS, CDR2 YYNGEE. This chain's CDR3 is CASSTRTSGSGDTQYF. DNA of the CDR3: TGTGCCAGCAGCACACGGACTAGCGGGAGTGGTGATACGCAGTATTTT. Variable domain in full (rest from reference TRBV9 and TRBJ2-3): DSGVTQTPKHLITATGQRVTLRCSPRSGDLSVYWYQQSLDQGLQFLIQYYNGEERAKGNILERFSAQQFPDLHSELNLSSLELGDSALYFCASSTRTSGSGDTQYFGPGTRLTVL.

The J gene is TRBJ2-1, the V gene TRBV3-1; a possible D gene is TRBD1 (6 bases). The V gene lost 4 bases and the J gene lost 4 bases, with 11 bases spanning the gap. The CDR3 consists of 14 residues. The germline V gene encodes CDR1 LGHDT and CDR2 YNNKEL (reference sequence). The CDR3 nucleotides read TGTGCCAGCAGCCGGGGGCGTTCGTACAATGAGCAGTTCTTC. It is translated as CASSRGRSYNEQFF.

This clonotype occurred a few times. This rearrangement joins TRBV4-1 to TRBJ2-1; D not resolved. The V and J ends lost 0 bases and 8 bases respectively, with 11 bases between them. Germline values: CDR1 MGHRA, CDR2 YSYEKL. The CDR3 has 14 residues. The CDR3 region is CASSQDLVGDEQFF. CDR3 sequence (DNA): TGCGCCAGCAGCCAAGATCTGGTCGGCGATGAGCAGTTCTTC.

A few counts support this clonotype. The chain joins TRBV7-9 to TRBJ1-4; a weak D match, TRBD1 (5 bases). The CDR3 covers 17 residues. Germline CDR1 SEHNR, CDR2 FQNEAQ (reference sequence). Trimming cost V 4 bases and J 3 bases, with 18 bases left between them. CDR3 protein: CASSSLGVGLANEKLFF. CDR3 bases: TGTGCCAGCAGCTCCCTAGGGGTGGGCTTGGCTAATGAAAAACTGTTTTTT.

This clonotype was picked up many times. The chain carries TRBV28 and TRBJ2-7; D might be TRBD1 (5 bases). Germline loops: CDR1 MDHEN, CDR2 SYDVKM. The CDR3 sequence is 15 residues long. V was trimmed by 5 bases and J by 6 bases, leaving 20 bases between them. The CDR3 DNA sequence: TGTGCCAGCAGTCCCGTAGCAGGGTTTACTACCGAGCAGTACTTC. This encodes CASSPVAGFTTEQYF.